A single sample gave rise to the 17 T cell receptor beta chains below, sequenced in a study of shared clonotypes between healthy human individuals. The data were produced by immunoSEQ multiplex PCR, yet TCRdb's version contains in-frame clones alone and is incomplete. The data hold about 330,000 clones, with 80% to 90% observed a single time. Sequenced: memory CD8+ T cells sorted from blood. This sample's subset: CD45RO+ cells pooled with CCR7-negative TemRA cells. The receptors were gathered from a man younger than 35 in good health.

Concerning this clone itself: Other DNA sequences in the sample encode the same CDR3. The chain couples TRBV27 to TRBJ1-1; a possible D gene is TRBD1 (6 bases). CDR3 size: 14 residues. From germline, CDR1 is MNHEY and CDR2 SMNVEV (reference sequence). The V end was cut by 3 bases, the J end by 0 bases, with 8 bases between. The CDR3 nucleotides read TGTGCCAGCAGTTTGCAGGGGCTGAACACTGAAGCTTTCTTT. It specifies CASSLQGLNTEAFF.

In this sample, this clone turned up a few times. The rearrangement links TRBV28 to TRBJ1-1; D is unclear. CDR3 size: 9 residues. Germline V gene data show CDR1 as MDHEN and CDR2 as SYDVKM. V was clipped by 8 bases and J by 4 bases, with 2 bases between them. DNA of the CDR3: TGTGCCAGCGGCACTGAAGCTTTCTTT. This translates into CASGTEAFF.

The chain is built from TRBV27 and TRBJ1-1; D gene uncertain. The CDR3 has 15 residues. The germline gives CDR1 MNHEY, CDR2 SMNVEV (reference sequence). Trimming removed 5 bases from V and 4 bases from J, with 17 bases in between. CDR3 amino acids: CASSVLSVGLTEAFF. CDR3 nucleotides: TGTGCCAGCAGTGTACTGAGCGTCGGGCTCACTGAAGCTTTCTTT.

This rearrangement joins TRBV7-8 to TRBJ2-7; D gene uncertain. CDR3 length: 14 amino acids. Trimming left V 1 base short and J 6 bases short, with 13 bases between. Germline V CDR1 and CDR2: SGHVS, FQNEAQ. The CDR3 region is CASSLGGLGREQYF. The CDR3 DNA reads TGTGCCAGCAGCTTAGGTGGGCTAGGGCGCGAGCAGTACTTC.

This chain joins TRBV4-3 and TRBJ2-7, with D unresolved. This CDR3 contains 17 residues. The germline V gene encodes CDR1 LGHNA and CDR2 YSLEER. The V end was cut by 0 bases, the J end by 0 bases, with 15 bases between. This chain's CDR3 is CASSQDLSQLLSYEQYF. The CDR3 nucleotides read TGCGCCAGCAGCCAAGATCTCTCGCAGCTCCTCTCCTACGAGCAGTACTTC.

In DNA, the CDR3 is TGTGCCAGCAGTGTGGGGACGGGACGGGGAATGGATACGCAGTATTTT. It translates to CASSVGTGRGMDTQYF. The V gene is TRBV6-1, the J gene TRBJ2-3; D tentatively reads TRBD1 or TRBD2 (5 bases each). V was pared by 4 bases and J by 6 bases, with 20 bases between. There are 16 residues in the CDR3. CDR1 is MNHNS, CDR2 SASEGT, per germline.

The V and J genes are TRBV4-1 and TRBJ2-5; TRBD1 or TRBD2 may be the D gene (5 bases each). The CDR3 is made up of 16 amino acids. Looked up from germline, CDR1 is MGHRA and CDR2 is YSYEKL. The V and J ends lost 4 bases and 3 bases respectively, with 18 bases between them. The CDR3 DNA is TGCGCCAGCAGCCCCAGTCTTCAGTGGGGGAAAGAGACCCAGTACTTC. Residues: CASSPSLQWGKETQYF.

Concerning this clone itself: Other DNA sequences in this sample translate to the same CDR3. This sequence joins TRBV5-1 and TRBJ2-7; 9 bases are a match to TRBD1. The V and J ends lost 4 bases and 3 bases, in that order; junction bases with no gene match: 5. The length of the CDR3 is 14 residues. The germline V gene encodes CDR1 SGHRS and CDR2 YFSETQ. The CDR3 region is CASSPGQGLYEQYF. DNA for the CDR3: TGCGCCAGCAGCCCGGGACAGGGTCTCTACGAGCAGTACTTC.

In its sample, this clone was seen a few times. The sample holds other DNA sequences that translate to the same CDR3. This chain joins TRBV5-4 and TRBJ1-1, with 7 bases identical to TRBD1. CDR3 length: 14 residues. V shed 2 bases and J 3 bases; nucleotides not matched to a gene: 4. Germline lookup yields CDR1 SGHNT and CDR2 YYREEE (reference sequence). The CDR3 bases are TGTGCCAGCAGCTTAGGGGGCTTGGACACTGAAGCTTTCTTT. It translates to CASSLGGLDTEAFF.

The rearrangement uses TRBV5-1 and TRBJ1-2; perhaps TRBD1 as D (5 bases). This CDR3 region has 12 residues. V dropped 3 bases and J dropped 4 bases, with 7 bases sitting between them. Germline V gene data show CDR1 as SGHRS and CDR2 as YFSETQ. The CDR3 region is CASSWDGYGYTF. The CDR3 region has the DNA TGCGCCAGCAGCTGGGACGGCTATGGCTACACCTTC.

A single count supports this clone. J is TRBJ2-1 and V is TRBV2, with TRBD2 matching 7 bases. CDR3 length: 13 amino acids. With 7 bases clipped from V and 10 bases from J, the junction kept 10 bases outside the gene matches. Germline-derived CDR1 and CDR2 are SNHLY and FYNNEI. CDR3 loop: CASNSLGEGEQFF. For the CDR3, the DNA is TGTGCCAGCAACTCCTTGGGGGAGGGAGAGCAGTTCTTC. Full variable domain (remainder filled in from reference TRBV2 and TRBJ2-1): EPEVTQTPSHQVTQMGQEVILRCVPISNHLYFYWYRQILGQKVEFLVSFYNNEISEKSEIFDDQFSVERPDGSNFTLKIRSTKLEDSAMYFCASNSLGEGEQFFGPGTRLTVL.

This clone appeared a few times. The V and J genes are TRBV19 and TRBJ2-7; D uncertain. Trimming stripped 3 bases from V and 7 bases from J, with 13 bases between. The CDR3 is made up of 13 amino acids. CDR1 is LNHDA, CDR2 SQIVND, per germline (reference sequence). CDR3 protein: CASSIRATEEQYF. The CDR3 DNA is TGTGCCAGTAGTATCCGAGCAACGGAGGAGCAGTACTTC.

This clone was observed a few times. This sequence joins TRBV29-1 and TRBJ2-1, with 9 bases aligning to TRBD2. CDR1 is SQVTM and CDR2 is ANQGSEA in the germline V gene. The CDR3 consists of 18 residues. Trimming at V came to 1 base and at J to 0 bases, leaving 10 bases not matched to a gene. The CDR3 here is CSVEGLAVKPSSYNEQFF. The CDR3 DNA reads as TGCAGCGTTGAAGGACTAGCGGTAAAACCCAGCTCCTACAATGAGCAGTTCTTC.

This clone was found many times. The chain employs TRBV7-9 and TRBJ1-1; a weak D match, TRBD1 (6 bases). V was clipped by 7 bases and J by 6 bases, with 24 bases between them. The CDR3 has 16 amino acids. The V gene's germline CDR1 is SEHNR and CDR2 FQNEAQ (reference sequence). The chain's CDR3 is CASTNLGQTYFPEAFF. The CDR3 DNA reads as TGTGCCAGCACAAACCTGGGACAAACGTACTTCCCTGAAGCTTTCTTT.

This clone was counted a single time. The chain links TRBV27 to TRBJ2-3; 11 nucleotides agree with TRBD1. The CDR3 totals 15 residues. V was pared by 5 bases and J by 4 bases, with 5 bases of the junction left unmatched. Germline V gene data show CDR1 as MNHEY and CDR2 as SMNVEV (reference sequence). The CDR3 DNA reads as TGTGCCAGCAGTCCCGGACAGGGGGCTTCAGATACGCAGTATTTT. Protein: CASSPGQGASDTQYF.

The genes are TRBV6-5 and TRBJ1-2; TRBD1 is a possible D gene (5 bases). V lost 10 bases and J 5 bases, leaving 20 bases between the germline ends. In germline, CDR1 is MNHEY, CDR2 SVGAGI. The CDR3 is 14 residues long. The CDR3 protein is CATRYPDSVYGYTF. The CDR3 nucleotides are TGTGCCACCCGTTACCCAGACAGCGTTTATGGCTACACCTTC.

This clone was recorded once. The gene calls are TRBV6-1 and TRBJ2-6; 10 nucleotides match TRBD1. Germline V gives CDR1 MNHNS, CDR2 SASEGT. Trimming at V came to 4 bases and at J to 2 bases, leaving 14 bases not matched to a gene. The CDR3 is 20 residues long. CDR3 in DNA: TGTGCCAGCAGTGCTAGCTGGACAGGGGGAAGACCGGCTGGGGCCAACGTCCTGACTTTC. This gives the protein CASSASWTGGRPAGANVLTF.